These 7 T cell receptor beta chains were all obtained from the same sample, sequenced in a study of human T cells and chemical hapten exposure (dated by TCRdb to the early 2020s). The library was built by means of RACE. The instrument given in TCRdb is NextSeq 500. The public reads were quality trimmed at Q25 with fastp and then assembled into clones with MiXCR by TCRdb, keeping productive beta chains. Each CDR3 protein appears once, grouped with its most common genes and DNA. Recorded for this sample are roughly 50,000 distinct CDR3 sequences; roughly a tenth of them occurred a single time. The ten top clones hold around 16% of the sample. The sample's time point label, in plain terms: patch test 3, about 24 weeks after DPC sensitization. The treatment or condition label, as the study defines it: therapeutic diphenylcyclopropenone sensitization with weekly scalp DPC. The source material was whole blood, sampled in connection with sensitization to the hapten diphenylcyclopropenone (DPC). The receptors derive from a woman aged 40 to 50 with alopecia areata. Some clones in this sample may be carry-over from other donors' samples.

In its sample, this clonotype was seen many times. The rearrangement links TRBV18 to TRBJ1-2; D ambiguous. CDR3 length: 16 residues. V gave up 1 base and J gave up 2 bases, with 14 bases separating them. CDR1 is KGHSH and CDR2 is LQKENI in the germline V gene. CDR3 sequence reads: CASSPQTGNPNYGYTF. In DNA, the CDR3 is TGTGCCAGCTCACCACAAACCGGGAATCCCAACTATGGCTACACCTTC.

The chain joins TRBV7-2 to TRBJ2-7; 10 bases are shared with TRBD1. Germline CDR1 is SGHTA and CDR2 is FQGNSA. Trimming at V came to 0 bases and at J to 9 bases, leaving 8 bases not matched to a gene. The CDR3 is 15 residues long. DNA for the CDR3: TGTGCCAGCAGCTTAGCTGGGACAGGGGCCGCCGGGCAGTACTTC. It encodes CASSLAGTGAAGQYF.

There are many counts of this clonotype. The rearrangement links TRBV10-3 to TRBJ1-1; 7 nucleotides line up with TRBD1. CDR3 size: 14 residues. Germline V gene lookup returns CDR1 ENHRY and CDR2 SYGVKD. J lost 0 bases, V lost 7 bases, and 5 bases had no gene match. CDR3 residues: CAIMVGGLNTEAFF. Here the CDR3 DNA reads TGTGCCATCATGGTAGGGGGCCTGAACACTGAAGCTTTCTTT.

This clonotype was seen a few times. The chain has TRBV19 and TRBJ2-7; D gene unclear. Per the germline V gene, CDR1 is LNHDA and CDR2 is SQIVND (reference sequence). The ends were cut back, 5 bases at V and 3 bases at J, with 14 bases in the middle. CDR3 length: 14 amino acids. The CDR3 reads CASSARRSVYEQYF. The CDR3 DNA is TGTGCCAGTAGTGCCAGACGCTCAGTCTACGAGCAGTACTTC. The full variable domain, completed using reference TRBV19 and TRBJ2-7, is DGGITQSPKYLFRKEGQNVTLSCEQNLNHDAMYWYRQDPGQGLRLIYYSQIVNDFQKGDIAEGYSVSREKKESFPLTVTSAQKNPTAFYLCASSARRSVYEQYFGPGTRLTVT.

The gene calls are TRBV24-1 and TRBJ2-5; TRBD1 or TRBD2 may be the D gene (5 bases each). The germline V gene has CDR1 KGHDR and CDR2 SFDVKD. Trimming left V 2 bases short and J 1 base short, with 7 bases between. The CDR3 length is 14 residues. The CDR3 DNA follows: TGTGCCACCAGTGATTCGGGGCCCCAAGAGACCCAGTACTTC. It specifies CATSDSGPQETQYF.

This clonotype was detected many times. At one boundary the junction diverges from the germline segment, which might be a read error. V gene TRBV29-1 combines with J gene TRBJ1-2; TRBD1 matches at 10 bases. Germline CDR1 SQVTM, CDR2 ANQGSEA. The CDR3 loop spans 13 amino acids. CDR3: CSVTPRDRGGSAF. DNA of the CDR3: TGCAGCGTTACGCCCCGGGACAGGGGAGGGAGTGCCTTC. Complete variable domain (other parts from reference TRBV29-1 and TRBJ1-2): SAVISQKPSRDICQRGTSLTIQCQVDSQVTMMFWYRQQPGQSLTLIATANQGSEATYESGFVIDKFPISRPNLTFSTLTVSNMSPEDSSIYLCSVTPRDRGGSAFGSGTRLTVV.

This clonotype was seen ten or more times. The V gene is TRBV20-1, the J gene TRBJ2-7, with D perhaps TRBD1 or TRBD2 (5 bases each). Trimming removed 6 bases at V and 4 bases at J, with 10 bases between. This CDR3 has 11 amino acids. Germline CDR1 is DFQATT and CDR2 is SNEGSKA (reference sequence). The chain's CDR3 is CSAGTSYEQYF. The CDR3 DNA reads TGCAGTGCGGGGACCTCATACGAGCAGTACTTC.